The clone carrying this T cell receptor beta chain was counted a few times. The data derive from a study of blood T cell repertoires in COVID-19. Study background: Some COVID-19 samples were acute and others convalescent; all came from the United States, Italy and Spain.

Trimming removed 6 bases at V and 1 base at J, with 9 bases between. The CDR3 is 13 residues long. CDR1 KGHSH and CDR2 LQKENI come from the germline V gene. Per the original methods: Reference gene primer amplification in the assay estimated nucleated cell counts. TCRdb keeps only in-frame clones here, not all; method: immunoSEQ multiplex PCR. V, J and clone size are taken as reported in that table, and D and trimming were inferred from the DNA itself. The repertoire holds around 230,000 clones, with over 85% as singletons. Material: PBMCs or T cells enriched from blood (not recorded which). This chain connects TRBV18 to TRBJ1-1, with D perhaps TRBD1 (5 bases). This TCR was sampled from a woman in her thirties with acute COVID-19. The CDR3 here is CASSRTGNTEAFF. DNA for the CDR3: TGTGCCAGCTCGCGCACAGGGAACACTGAAGCTTTCTTT.